This entry lists 30 T cell receptor beta chains sequenced from one sample in a study of monozygotic twins with inflammatory bowel disease. TCRdb reprocessed the 5' RACE reads and stores each CDR3 protein as one record, lacking DNA. In all, the sample yields hundreds of thousands of distinct CDR3 sequences. Material for sequencing was blood. The receptors stem from a human donor with ulcerative colitis or Crohn's disease, or a healthy co-twin of an affected twin (not recorded which).

This CDR3 is CASSGTGLPGTEAFF. The V gene is TRBV5-1, the J gene TRBJ1-1; the TCRdb D gene call, TRBD1, has no DNA to confirm it. The V gene's germline CDR1 is SGHRS and CDR2 YFSETQ. The length of the CDR3 is 15 residues.

The genes are TRBV5-1 and TRBJ1-1; the D call of TRBD1 rests on TCRdb alone, since no DNA is present to check it. The CDR3 totals 14 residues. Germline V lookup: CDR1 SGHRS, CDR2 YFSETQ. The CDR3: CASSFTRDREDTFF. Together with reference TRBV5-1 and TRBJ1-1, the CDR3 gives the full variable domain: KAGVTQTPRYLIKTRGQQVTLSCSPISGHRSVSWYQQTPGQGLQFLFEYFSETQRNKGNFPGRFSGRQFSNSRSEMNVSTLELGDSALYLCASSFTRDREDTFFGQGTRLTVV.

V and J are TRBV28 and TRBJ2-5; TCRdb picks TRBD2, but there is no DNA to check that call. Germline loops: CDR1 MDHEN, CDR2 SYDVKM. The CDR3 has 14 residues. Here the CDR3 reads CASTPQGGSETQYF.

The rearrangement links TRBV20-1 to TRBJ2-1; TCRdb reports TRBD2, a call that lacks DNA to check it against. Germline CDR1 reads DFQATT; CDR2 reads SNEGSKA (reference sequence). The CDR3 totals 14 residues. The CDR3 here is CSVPAGGYYNEQFF.

The gene calls are TRBV2 and TRBJ2-1; TCRdb names TRBD2, which stays unverified in the absence of DNA. The CDR3 loop spans 13 amino acids. Germline values: CDR1 SNHLY, CDR2 FYNNEI. CDR3 loop: CASNILAPNEQFF. The whole variable domain, filled in from reference TRBV2 and TRBJ2-1, reads EPEVTQTPSHQVTQMGQEVILRCVPISNHLYFYWYRQILGQKVEFLVSFYNNEISEKSEIFDDQFSVERPDGSNFTLKIRSTKLEDSAMYFCASNILAPNEQFFGPGTRLTVL.

The chain uses TRBV11-2 and TRBJ2-4; TCRdb's D call, TRBD1, is unchecked because there is no DNA. This CDR3 region has 13 residues. Per the germline V gene, CDR1 is SGHAT and CDR2 is FQNNGV. CDR3 amino acids: CASSFDRANIQYF.

The V call is TRBV7-9, the J call TRBJ1-1; the TCRdb call, TRBD1, lacks DNA for checking. Germline CDR1 SEHNR, CDR2 FQNEAQ (reference sequence). This CDR3 has 15 amino acids. The chain's CDR3 is CASSLAGGAFTEAFF.

The CDR3 is CASSPTLAGEGEQFF. V usage is TRBV7-9 and J usage is TRBJ2-1; TCRdb reports TRBD2, a call that lacks DNA to check it against. Per the germline V gene, CDR1 is SEHNR and CDR2 is FQNEAQ (reference sequence). CDR3 length: 15 amino acids.

V gene TRBV28 combines with J gene TRBJ2-2. The germline V gene has CDR1 MDHEN and CDR2 SYDVKM. This CDR3 has 16 residues. CDR3 region: CASSLRLNGGTGELFF.

The genes are TRBV20-1 and TRBJ2-5. This CDR3 has 12 amino acids. Germline loops: CDR1 DFQATT, CDR2 SNEGSKA (reference sequence). This chain's CDR3 is CSAKDEQETQYF.

The chain uses TRBV7-2 and TRBJ2-3; as DNA is missing, the TRBD2 call by TCRdb cannot be tested. The CDR3 spans 13 residues. Per the germline V gene, CDR1 is SGHTA and CDR2 is FQGNSA. CDR3 residues: CASLIAGTDTQYF.

The V and J genes are TRBV7-2 and TRBJ2-7; the D call of TRBD1 rests on TCRdb alone, since no DNA is present to check it. Germline V CDR1 and CDR2: SGHTA, FQGNSA. The CDR3 totals 13 residues. CDR3 sequence reads: CASSLDGDYEQYF.

V usage is TRBV6-6 and J usage is TRBJ1-2. The CDR3 sequence is 12 residues long. Germline values: CDR1 MNHNY, CDR2 SVGAGI (reference sequence). The CDR3 here is CAGKGLGDGYTF.

The chain carries TRBV29-1 and TRBJ2-5; there is no DNA to check the TCRdb D call of TRBD2. The CDR3 length is 14 residues. Germline V gene data show CDR1 as SQVTM and CDR2 as ANQGSEA. The CDR3 spells CSVDLTSGRETQYF.

This rearrangement joins TRBV20-1 to TRBJ2-3; the D gene TCRdb calls, TRBD2, cannot be checked with no DNA. This CDR3 contains 11 residues. The germline V gene has CDR1 DFQATT and CDR2 SNEGSKA (reference sequence). Here the CDR3 reads CSANLAGTQYF.

The chain links TRBV12-3 or TRBV12-4 to TRBJ2-2; TCRdb gives TRBD1 as the D gene, but with no DNA this cannot be confirmed. The CDR3 loop spans 15 amino acids. The CDR3 protein is CASSFRTGGTGELFF.

V and J are TRBV5-1 and TRBJ2-1; without DNA, the TCRdb call of TRBD1 cannot be checked. This CDR3 comprises 14 residues. Germline V gene data show CDR1 as SGHRS and CDR2 as YFSETQ. This CDR3 reads CASSSQGETNEQFF.

The chain is built from TRBV30 and TRBJ1-1; TCRdb proposes TRBD1, but this gene call is untestable without DNA. This CDR3 contains 14 residues. Germline loops: CDR1 GTSNPN, CDR2 SVGIG (reference sequence). CDR3 sequence reads: CAWSLGQGTTEAFF.

The chain carries TRBV27 and TRBJ1-1. CDR1 and CDR2 (germline): MNHEY, SMNVEV (reference sequence). The CDR3 is made up of 13 amino acids. CDR3 loop: CASSYEEGTEAFF.

The rearrangement joins TRBV7-2 to TRBJ2-1; TCRdb gives TRBD2 as the D gene, but with no DNA this cannot be confirmed. The CDR3 has 15 amino acids. CDR1 is SGHTA and CDR2 is FQGNSA in the germline V gene. CDR3 loop: CASSSGLAGYDEQFF.

CDR3 residues: CASSRGSGGPYEQYF. The chain couples TRBV3-1 to TRBJ2-7; TCRdb's D call of TRBD2 is untestable without DNA. The CDR3 is made up of 15 amino acids. The germline V gene has CDR1 LGHDT and CDR2 YNNKEL (reference sequence).

The chain carries TRBV20-1 and TRBJ2-7; TCRdb's D call of TRBD2 is untestable without DNA. Germline V gene sequence: CDR1 DFQATT, CDR2 SNEGSKA (reference sequence). This CDR3 has 19 amino acids. CDR3 residues: CSAIPSSSGTSALSYEQYF.

The rearrangement links TRBV5-1 to TRBJ1-4; TCRdb outputs TRBD1, but without DNA this stays unchecked. The CDR3 is 17 residues long. CDR1 is SGHRS, CDR2 YFSETQ, per germline. The CDR3 sequence: CASSLGQGKATNEKLFF.

V usage is TRBV18 and J usage is TRBJ2-3; TCRdb returns TRBD1, unconfirmable since there is no DNA. CDR1 is KGHSH, CDR2 LQKENI, per germline. CDR3 length: 15 amino acids. The CDR3 spells CASSPVGQGEDTQYF.

This sequence joins TRBV30 and TRBJ2-3; TCRdb proposes TRBD1, but this gene call is untestable without DNA. This CDR3 is built from 15 residues. The germline gives CDR1 GTSNPN, CDR2 SVGIG (reference sequence). The CDR3 sequence is CAWDPRGRRTDTQYF.

The chain uses TRBV20-1 and TRBJ2-2; TCRdb names TRBD2, which stays unverified in the absence of DNA. CDR3 length equals 16 residues. The germline gives CDR1 DFQATT, CDR2 SNEGSKA (reference sequence). CDR3 loop: CSARDLAGANTGELFF.

The chain recombines TRBV19 with TRBJ2-3; TCRdb indicates TRBD1, and absent DNA this call remains unverified. Germline V gene data show CDR1 as LNHDA and CDR2 as SQIVND (reference sequence). This CDR3 has 15 amino acids. The CDR3 here is CASSSPGQLEDTQYF.

The chain recombines TRBV13 with TRBJ1-2; TCRdb lists TRBD1, though no DNA is available to test this call. The CDR3 is made up of 15 amino acids. Germline V gene lookup returns CDR1 PRHDT and CDR2 FYEKMQ (reference sequence). CDR3 sequence reads: CASSLDPDRGYGYTF. Full variable domain (outside the CDR3, taken from reference TRBV13 and TRBJ1-2): AAGVIQSPRHLIKEKRETATLKCYPIPRHDTVYWYQQGPGQDPQFLISFYEKMQSDKGSIPDRFSAQQFSDYHSELNMSSLELGDSALYFCASSLDPDRGYGYTFGSGTRLTVV.

This chain links TRBV24-1 with TRBJ2-5; the TCRdb D gene call, TRBD1, has no DNA to confirm it. The CDR3 loop spans 16 amino acids. Germline CDR1 and CDR2: KGHDR and SFDVKD. CDR3 amino acids: CATSESRGSVQETQYF.

V and J are TRBV19 and TRBJ2-1; TCRdb picks TRBD1, but there is no DNA to check that call. The CDR3 has 16 residues. Germline V lookup: CDR1 LNHDA, CDR2 SQIVND (reference sequence). CDR3 loop: CASSIGLGTGTNGQFF.